This TCR beta chain was sequenced during a study of T cells in localized non-small cell lung cancer. General observations from the study: Among the top 100 tumor clones, a median about 59 appeared in adjacent lung. It remains possible that heterogeneity exists, since only one tumor region was sequenced. Compared with tumor, uninvolved adjacent lung displayed greater T cell clonality, ranking highest overall.

In the case of this clone: Antigen: not known.

CDR3 length: 15 residues. The germline V gene has CDR1 SGHRS and CDR2 YFSETQ. V lost 0 bases and J lost 0, with 6 bases in between. Data came from immunoSEQ multiplex PCR; TCRdb stores just in-frame clones and leaves some out. Among approximately 83,000 clones listed, about 88% were seen once. Sequences were derived from peripheral blood, sampled before any cancer treatment. This TCR derives from a woman aged 40 to 75 with stage I squamous cell lung carcinoma. V gene TRBV5-1 combines with J gene TRBJ1-4; D remains ambiguous. CDR3 nucleotides: TGCGCCAGCAGCTTGGTACCAGCAACTAATGAAAAACTGTTTTTT. The encoded protein is CASSLVPATNEKLFF.